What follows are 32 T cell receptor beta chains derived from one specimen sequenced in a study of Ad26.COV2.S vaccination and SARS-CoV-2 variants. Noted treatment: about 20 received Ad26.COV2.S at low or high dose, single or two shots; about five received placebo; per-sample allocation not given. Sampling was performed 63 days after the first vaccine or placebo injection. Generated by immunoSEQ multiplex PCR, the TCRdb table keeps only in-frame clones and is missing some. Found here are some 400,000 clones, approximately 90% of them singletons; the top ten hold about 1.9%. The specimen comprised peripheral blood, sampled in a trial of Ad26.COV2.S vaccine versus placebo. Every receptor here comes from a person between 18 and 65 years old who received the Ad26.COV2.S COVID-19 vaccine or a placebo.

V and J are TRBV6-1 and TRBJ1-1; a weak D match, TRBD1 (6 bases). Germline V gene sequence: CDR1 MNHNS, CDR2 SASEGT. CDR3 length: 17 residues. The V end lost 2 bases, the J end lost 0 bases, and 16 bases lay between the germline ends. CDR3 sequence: CASSETFRGHLNTEAFF. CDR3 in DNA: TGTGCCAGCAGTGAAACTTTCCGGGGACACCTGAACACTGAAGCTTTCTTT.

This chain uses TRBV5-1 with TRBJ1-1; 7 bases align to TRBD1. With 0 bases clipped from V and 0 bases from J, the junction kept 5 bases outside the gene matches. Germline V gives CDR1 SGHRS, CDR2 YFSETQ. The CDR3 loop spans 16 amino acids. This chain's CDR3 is CASSLDGTAMNTEAFF. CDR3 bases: TGCGCCAGCAGCTTGGACGGGACAGCTATGAACACTGAAGCTTTCTTT. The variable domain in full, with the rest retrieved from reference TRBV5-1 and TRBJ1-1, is KAGVTQTPRYLIKTRGQQVTLSCSPISGHRSVSWYQQTPGQGLQFLFEYFSETQRNKGNFPGRFSGRQFSNSRSEMNVSTLELGDSALYLCASSLDGTAMNTEAFFGQGTRLTVV.

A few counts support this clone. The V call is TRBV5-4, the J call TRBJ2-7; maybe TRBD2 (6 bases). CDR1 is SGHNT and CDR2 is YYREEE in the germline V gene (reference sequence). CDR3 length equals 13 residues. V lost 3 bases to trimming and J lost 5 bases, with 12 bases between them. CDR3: CASSSFAGNEQYF. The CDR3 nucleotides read TGTGCCAGCAGCTCCTTTGCGGGGAACGAGCAGTACTTC.

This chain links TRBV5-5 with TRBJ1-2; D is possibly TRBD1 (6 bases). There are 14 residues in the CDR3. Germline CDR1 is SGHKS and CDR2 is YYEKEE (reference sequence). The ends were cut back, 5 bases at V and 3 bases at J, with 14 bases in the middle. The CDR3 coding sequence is TGTGCCAGCAGAAGTCAGGGGCTTGACTATGGCTACACCTTC. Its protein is CASRSQGLDYGYTF.

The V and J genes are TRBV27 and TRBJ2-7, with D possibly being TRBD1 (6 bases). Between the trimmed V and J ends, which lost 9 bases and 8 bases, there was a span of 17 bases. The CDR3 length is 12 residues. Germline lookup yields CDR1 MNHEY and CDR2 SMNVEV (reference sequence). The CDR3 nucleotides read TGTGCCAGTCTCGGCATGGACAGTAAGCAGTACTTC. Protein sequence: CASLGMDSKQYF.

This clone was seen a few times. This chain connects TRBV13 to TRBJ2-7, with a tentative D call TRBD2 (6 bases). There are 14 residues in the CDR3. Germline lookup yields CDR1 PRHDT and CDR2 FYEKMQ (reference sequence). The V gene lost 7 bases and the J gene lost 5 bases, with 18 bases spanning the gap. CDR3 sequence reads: CASTEGTSGDEQYF. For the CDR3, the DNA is TGTGCCAGCACGGAAGGGACGTCGGGGGACGAGCAGTACTTC.

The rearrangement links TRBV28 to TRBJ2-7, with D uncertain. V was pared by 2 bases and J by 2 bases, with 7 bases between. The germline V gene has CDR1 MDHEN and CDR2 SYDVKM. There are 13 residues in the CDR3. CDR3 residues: CASSLTYPYEQYF. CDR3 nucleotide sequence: TGTGCCAGCAGTTTAACTTACCCCTACGAGCAGTACTTC.

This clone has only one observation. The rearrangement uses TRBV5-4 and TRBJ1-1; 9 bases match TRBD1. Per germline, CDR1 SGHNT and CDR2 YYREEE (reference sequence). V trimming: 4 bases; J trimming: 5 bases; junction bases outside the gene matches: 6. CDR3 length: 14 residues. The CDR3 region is CASSPDRGWTEAFF. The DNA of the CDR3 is TGTGCCAGCAGCCCGGACAGGGGTTGGACTGAAGCTTTCTTT.

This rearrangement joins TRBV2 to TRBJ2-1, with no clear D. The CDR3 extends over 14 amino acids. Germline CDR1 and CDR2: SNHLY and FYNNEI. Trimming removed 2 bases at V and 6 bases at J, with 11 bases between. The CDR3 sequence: CASSELELTNEQFF. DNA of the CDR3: TGTGCCAGCAGTGAATTAGAGTTAACCAATGAGCAGTTCTTC.

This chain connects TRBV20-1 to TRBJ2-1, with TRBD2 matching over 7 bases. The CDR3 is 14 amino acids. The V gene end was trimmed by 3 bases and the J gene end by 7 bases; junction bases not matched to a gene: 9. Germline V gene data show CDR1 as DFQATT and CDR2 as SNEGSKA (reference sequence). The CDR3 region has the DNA TGCAGTGCTAGTAAATGGGAGGGCCGTAATGAGCAGTTCTTC. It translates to CSASKWEGRNEQFF.

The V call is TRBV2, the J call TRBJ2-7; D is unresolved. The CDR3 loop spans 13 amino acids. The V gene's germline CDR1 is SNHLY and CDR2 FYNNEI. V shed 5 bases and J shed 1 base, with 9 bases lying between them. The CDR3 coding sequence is TGTGCCAGCAGTAACGGGCCTTCCTACGAGCAGTACTTC. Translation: CASSNGPSYEQYF.

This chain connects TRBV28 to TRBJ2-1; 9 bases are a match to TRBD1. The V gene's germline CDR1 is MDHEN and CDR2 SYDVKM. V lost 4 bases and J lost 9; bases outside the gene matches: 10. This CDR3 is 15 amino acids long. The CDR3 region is CASSSMGTGRLEQFF. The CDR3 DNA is TGTGCCAGCAGTTCAATGGGGACAGGGAGGCTTGAGCAGTTCTTC.

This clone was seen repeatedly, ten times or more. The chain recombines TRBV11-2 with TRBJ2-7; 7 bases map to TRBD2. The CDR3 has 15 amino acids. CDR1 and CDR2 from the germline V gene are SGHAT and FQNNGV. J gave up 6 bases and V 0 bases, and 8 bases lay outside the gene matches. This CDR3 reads CASSLESGRAFEQYF. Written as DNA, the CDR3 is TGTGCCAGCAGCTTAGAGTCAGGGAGGGCGTTCGAGCAGTACTTC.

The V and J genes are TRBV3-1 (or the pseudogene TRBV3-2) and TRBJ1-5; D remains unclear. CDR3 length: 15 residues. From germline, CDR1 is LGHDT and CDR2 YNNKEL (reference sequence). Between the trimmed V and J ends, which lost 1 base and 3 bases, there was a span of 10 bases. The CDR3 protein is CASSQGTRNNQPQHF. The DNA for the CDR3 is TGTGCCAGCAGCCAAGGCACCAGGAACAATCAGCCCCAGCATTTT.

The CDR3 sequence is CASSATSGRGVEQFF. DNA for the CDR3: TGTGCCAGCAGCGCGACTAGCGGGAGGGGTGTTGAGCAGTTCTTC. The chain is built from TRBV7-3 and TRBJ2-1; 14 nucleotides match TRBD2. J lost 9 bases, V lost 5 bases, and 6 bases had no gene match. The CDR3 totals 15 residues. Germline lookup yields CDR1 SGHTA and CDR2 FQGTGA.

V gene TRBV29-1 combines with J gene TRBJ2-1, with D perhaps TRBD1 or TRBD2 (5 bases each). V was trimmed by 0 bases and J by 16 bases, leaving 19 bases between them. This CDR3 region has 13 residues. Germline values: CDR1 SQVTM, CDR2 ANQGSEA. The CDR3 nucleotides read TGCAGCGTTGAAGATCCTCGGGGCCCCACTCAATTCTTC. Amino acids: CSVEDPRGPTQFF.

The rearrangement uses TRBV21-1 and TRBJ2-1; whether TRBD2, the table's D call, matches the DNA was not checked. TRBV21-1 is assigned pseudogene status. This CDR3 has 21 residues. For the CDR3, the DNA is TGTGCCAGCAGCAAAGAGGATTTTCGAGGCGGGAGGACAGCCTCCTACAATGAGCAGTTCTTC. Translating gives CASSKEDFRGGRTASYNEQFF.

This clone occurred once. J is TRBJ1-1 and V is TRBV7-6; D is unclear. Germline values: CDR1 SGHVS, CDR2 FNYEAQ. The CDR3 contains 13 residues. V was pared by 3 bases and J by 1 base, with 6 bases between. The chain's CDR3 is CASSFGGNTEAFF. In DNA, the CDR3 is TGTGCCAGCAGCTTTGGTGGGAACACTGAAGCTTTCTTT.

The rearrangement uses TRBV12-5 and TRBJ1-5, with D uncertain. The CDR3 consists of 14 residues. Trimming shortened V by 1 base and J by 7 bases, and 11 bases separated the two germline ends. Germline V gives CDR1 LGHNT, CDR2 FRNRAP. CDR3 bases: TGTGCTAGTGGTTTGGGAGGGTCTGGACAGCCCCAGCATTTT. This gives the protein CASGLGGSGQPQHF.

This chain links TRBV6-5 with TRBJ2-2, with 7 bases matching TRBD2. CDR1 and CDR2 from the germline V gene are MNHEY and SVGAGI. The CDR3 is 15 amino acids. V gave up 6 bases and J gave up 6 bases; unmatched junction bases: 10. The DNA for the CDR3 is TGTGCCAGCAGGCCCTCGCGGGAGAGGGCCGGGGAGCTGTTTTTT. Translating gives CASRPSRERAGELFF.

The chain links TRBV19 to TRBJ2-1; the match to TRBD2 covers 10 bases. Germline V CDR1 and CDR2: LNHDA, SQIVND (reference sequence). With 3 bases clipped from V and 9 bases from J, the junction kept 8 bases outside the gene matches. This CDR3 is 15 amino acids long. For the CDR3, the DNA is TGTGCCAGTAGTATCTCAGCGGGAGGGTTGGTTGAGCAGTTCTTC. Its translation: CASSISAGGLVEQFF. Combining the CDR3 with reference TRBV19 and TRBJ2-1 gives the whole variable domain DGGITQSPKYLFRKEGQNVTLSCEQNLNHDAMYWYRQDPGQGLRLIYYSQIVNDFQKGDIAEGYSVSREKKESFPLTVTSAQKNPTAFYLCASSISAGGLVEQFFGPGTRLTVL.

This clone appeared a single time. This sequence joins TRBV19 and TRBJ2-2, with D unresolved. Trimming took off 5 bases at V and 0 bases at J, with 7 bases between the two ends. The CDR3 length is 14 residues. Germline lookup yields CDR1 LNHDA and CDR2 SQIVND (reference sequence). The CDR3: CASSGQANTGELFF. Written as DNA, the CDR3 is TGTGCCAGTAGTGGCCAGGCGAACACCGGGGAGCTGTTTTTT.

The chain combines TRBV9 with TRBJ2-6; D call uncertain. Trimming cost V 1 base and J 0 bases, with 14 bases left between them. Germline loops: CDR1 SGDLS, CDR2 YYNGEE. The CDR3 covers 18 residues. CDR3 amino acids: CASSVISGRPSGANVLTF. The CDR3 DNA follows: TGTGCCAGCAGCGTAATTTCAGGTCGACCCTCTGGGGCCAACGTCCTGACTTTC. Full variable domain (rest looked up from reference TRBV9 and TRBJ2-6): DSGVTQTPKHLITATGQRVTLRCSPRSGDLSVYWYQQSLDQGLQFLIQYYNGEERAKGNILERFSAQQFPDLHSELNLSSLELGDSALYFCASSVISGRPSGANVLTFGAGSRLTVL.

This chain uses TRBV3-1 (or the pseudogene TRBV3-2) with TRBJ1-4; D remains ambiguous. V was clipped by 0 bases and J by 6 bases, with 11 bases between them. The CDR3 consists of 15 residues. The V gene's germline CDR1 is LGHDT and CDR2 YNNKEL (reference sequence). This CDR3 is CASSQDGGGHEKLFF. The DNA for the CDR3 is TGTGCCAGCAGCCAAGATGGAGGAGGACATGAAAAACTGTTTTTT.

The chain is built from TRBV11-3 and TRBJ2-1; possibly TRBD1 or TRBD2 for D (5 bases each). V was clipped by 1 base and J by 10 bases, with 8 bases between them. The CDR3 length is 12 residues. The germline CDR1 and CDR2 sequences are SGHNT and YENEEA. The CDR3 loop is CASSLGGWEQFF. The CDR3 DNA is TGTGCCAGCAGCTTAGGGGGGTGGGAGCAGTTCTTC. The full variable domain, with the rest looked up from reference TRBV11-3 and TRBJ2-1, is EAGVVQSPRYKIIEKKQPVAFWCNPISGHNTLYWYLQNLGQGPELLIRYENEEAVDDSQLPKDRFSAERLKGVDSTLKIQPAELGDSAVYLCASSLGGWEQFFGPGTRLTVL.

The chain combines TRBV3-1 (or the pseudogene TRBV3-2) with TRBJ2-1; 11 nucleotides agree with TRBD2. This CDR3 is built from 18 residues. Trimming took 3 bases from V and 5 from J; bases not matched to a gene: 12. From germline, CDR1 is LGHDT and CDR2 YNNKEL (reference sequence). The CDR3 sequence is CASSQIGPSSGRNNEQFF. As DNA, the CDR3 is TGTGCCAGCAGCCAGATAGGTCCGTCTAGCGGGAGGAACAATGAGCAGTTCTTC.

In nucleotides, the CDR3 is TGTGCCAGCAGTCAACGGGACGGGACCTACGAGCAGTACTTC. Translating it yields CASSQRDGTYEQYF. The V call is TRBV21-1, the J call TRBJ2-7. TRBV21-1 is a known pseudogene. The CDR3 totals 14 residues.

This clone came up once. This CDR3 reads CASSDNRAYGYTF. The CDR3 nucleotides are TGTGCCAGCAGTGATAACAGGGCCTATGGCTACACCTTC. The chain couples TRBV2 to TRBJ1-2, with D perhaps TRBD1 (6 bases). The germline V gene encodes CDR1 SNHLY and CDR2 FYNNEI. Trimming stripped 3 bases from V and 4 bases from J, with 9 bases between. The CDR3 is 13 residues long.

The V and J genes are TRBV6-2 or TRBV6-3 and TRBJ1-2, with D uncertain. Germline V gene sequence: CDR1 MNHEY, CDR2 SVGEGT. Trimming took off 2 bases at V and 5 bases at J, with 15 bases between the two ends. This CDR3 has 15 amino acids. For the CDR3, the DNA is TGTGCCAGCAGTTACGCTGTAGTCCCAGGTTATGGCTACACCTTC. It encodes CASSYAVVPGYGYTF.

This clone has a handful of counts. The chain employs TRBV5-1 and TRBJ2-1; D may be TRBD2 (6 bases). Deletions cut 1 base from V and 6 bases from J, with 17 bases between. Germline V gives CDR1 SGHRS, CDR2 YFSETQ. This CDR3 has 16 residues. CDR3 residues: CASSLFSGEAGNEQFF. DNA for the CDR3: TGCGCCAGCAGCTTGTTCTCGGGGGAGGCTGGCAATGAGCAGTTCTTC.

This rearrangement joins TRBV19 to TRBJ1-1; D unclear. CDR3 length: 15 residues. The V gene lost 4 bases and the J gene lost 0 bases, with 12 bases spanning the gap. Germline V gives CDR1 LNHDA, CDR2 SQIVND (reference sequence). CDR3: CASSTDPNMNTEAFF. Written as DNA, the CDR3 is TGTGCCAGTAGTACCGACCCAAACATGAACACTGAAGCTTTCTTT.

In DNA, the CDR3 is TGTGCCTGGAGTCCTGCCAGTAATTCACCCCTCCACTTT. Its translation is CAWSPASNSPLHF. The V and J genes are TRBV30 and TRBJ1-6; D call uncertain. Trimming left V 2 bases short and J 6 bases short, with 8 bases between. Per germline, CDR1 GTSNPN and CDR2 SVGIG (reference sequence). The CDR3 length is 13 residues.